This T cell receptor beta chain came from a study of blood T cell repertoires in COVID-19 (dated by TCRdb to 2018 to 2021). Regarding the research as a whole: The collaborator samples originated in the United States, Italy and Spain and spanned the acute and convalescent phases of COVID-19. The prospective study material was composed of cDNA or gDNA derived from T cells, B-cell-depleted T cells, or PBMCs. Deeply sampled blood TCRbeta repertoires from subjects exposed to, actively infected with, or recovered from COVID-19 were included in the dataset. The repertoires were released in a freely available public database meant as a resource for research on the immune response to SARS-CoV-2. Samples came from the ongoing ImmuneRACE study (first 160 participants) plus 1,254 subjects from 6 global collaborators. Nearly every sample came with metadata listing a de-identified subject ID, COVID-19 status, age in years and sex. Where available, HLA class I and class II types were obtained from metadata supplied by the sample provider rather than from assay-based typing.

Samples from volunteer blood donors who had recovered from COVID-19 were contributed by a second Seattle source. The collaborating institutions used their own protocols to collect whole blood in K2EDTA tubes. Collaborator samples were shipped for TCRbeta analysis as frozen whole blood, isolated PBMCs, or DNA extracted from either sample type. The paper as a whole reports these results and caveats: How much clinical and demographic metadata was included differed by source and by participant, and the metadata was provided uncurated.

The immunoSEQ Assay, a bias-controlled multiplex PCR, was used to amplify TCRbeta CDR3 regions from genomic DNA. Turning to the authors' computational methods: The number of nucleated cells in each sample was estimated by amplification of reference gene primers within the assay. To quantify the absolute abundance of each unique TCRbeta CDR3 rearrangement, sequence reads were collapsed and filtered. For each sample, productive Simpson clonality was calculated as the square root of Simpson's diversity index across productive rearrangements. TCRdb took this table from immuneACCESS and kept in-frame rearrangements with V and J called. Such tables lack part of the clones; where checked against another copy, unresolved V genes explain under half of the gap, and the rest is unexplained. V and J calls and clone size follow that table, whereas D and trimming were derived from the DNA. For this sample the table gives under 200,000 clones, of which roughly 88% were detected only once. The top ten constitute about 1.2% of the sample.

Remarks on this clone: Its antigen has not been determined. No much larger clonotype is one base removed from it; base qualities were not supplied.

Including cysteine and phenylalanine, the CDR3 has 17 amino acids. The entry retains the CDR3 DNA only, 51 bases that are in frame from base 1. The germline V gene specifies SGHVS as CDR1 and FNYEAQ as CDR2. V ends up 3 bases short and J 3 bases short, with an unmatched junction base count of 9. The receptor was isolated from a man aged 55 to 70 who had recovered from COVID-19. The chain is assembled from TRBV7-6 and TRBJ2-3; TRBD2 fits 10 bases in the junction. The source material was peripheral blood. The nucleotide sequence is TGTGCCAGCAGCTTTGAAACTAGCGGGGATCTGACAGATACGCAGTATTTT. The translation is CASSFETSGDLTDTQYF.